Below are 17 T cell receptor beta chains sequenced from a single sample in a study of T-cell reconstitution after alpha-beta-depleted transplantation in children. Library preparation (for TCRbeta) was performed with unique molecular identifiers. TCRdb recomputed calls from the PCR reads with MiXCR, one row per CDR3 protein. The sample lists around 450,000 distinct CDR3 sequences, 15% to 20% occurring once. The sequencing used PBMCs, mostly from graft donor cells, collected 360 days after TCRalphabeta/CD19-depleted stem cell transplant. The origin of the receptors is a boy under two years old who had a stem cell transplant for Wiskott-Aldrich syndrome, so the T cells may come from the graft donor.

V is TRBV7-2 and J is TRBJ1-5; D is uncertain. The CDR3 sequence is 13 residues long. V lost 2 bases, J lost 5 bases, and 7 bases lay in between. In germline, CDR1 is SGHTA, CDR2 FQGNSA. CDR3 sequence (DNA): TGTGCCAGCAGCTTATTTCGCGATCAGCCCCAGCATTTT. This translates into CASSLFRDQPQHF.

The gene calls are TRBV6-2 or TRBV6-3 and TRBJ2-4; no definite D call. From germline, CDR1 is MNHEY and CDR2 SVGEGT. The CDR3 totals 14 residues. V shed 5 bases and J shed 0 bases, with 8 bases lying between them. This chain's CDR3 is CASSNYLAKNIQYF. The DNA of the CDR3 is TGTGCCAGCAGTAATTATCTAGCCAAAAACATTCAGTACTTC.

This chain connects TRBV5-1 to TRBJ2-2; D uncertain. V shed 4 bases and J shed 4 bases, with 8 bases lying between them. CDR3 length equals 13 residues. Germline V gene sequence: CDR1 SGHRS, CDR2 YFSETQ. DNA for the CDR3: TGCGCCAGCAGCCGGGCCCCCACCGGGGAGCTGTTTTTT. This codes for CASSRAPTGELFF.

This clonotype was recorded many times. The V gene is TRBV7-9, the J gene TRBJ2-1, with D possibly TRBD2 on 6 matching bases. V shed 1 base and J shed 0 bases, with 10 bases lying between them. CDR1 and CDR2 (germline): SEHNR, FQNEAQ (reference sequence). The length of the CDR3 is 16 residues. The CDR3 here is CASSLGRGSSYNEQFF. The CDR3 DNA reads TGTGCCAGCAGCTTAGGTCGGGGGAGCTCCTACAATGAGCAGTTCTTC.

This chain connects TRBV10-3 to TRBJ2-2, with TRBD2 matching 9 bases. The junction had 5 bases not matched to a gene; V was cut back by 4 bases and J by 5 bases. Germline V gene sequence: CDR1 ENHRY, CDR2 SYGVKD. The CDR3 is made up of 15 amino acids. The CDR3 DNA sequence: TGTGCCATCAGTGTAGCGGGAGTTCGGACCGGGGAGCTGTTTTTT. It translates to CAISVAGVRTGELFF.

This chain uses TRBV30 with TRBJ1-2; D perhaps matches TRBD1 (5 bases). Germline lookup yields CDR1 GTSNPN and CDR2 SVGIG (reference sequence). The CDR3 extends over 11 amino acids. The V gene lost 2 bases and the J gene lost 4 bases, with 5 bases spanning the gap. The CDR3 loop reads CAWSRGYGYTF. CDR3 nucleotides: TGTGCCTGGAGTAGGGGCTATGGCTACACCTTC.

This clonotype was counted between two and nine times. The chain joins TRBV4-1 to TRBJ2-1; 10 bases line up with TRBD2. The germline V gene has CDR1 MGHRA and CDR2 YSYEKL. V was clipped by 6 bases and J by 0 bases; unmatched bases: 8. This CDR3 region has 17 residues. The CDR3 sequence: CASRPLAGVSSYNEQFF. CDR3 coding DNA: TGCGCCAGCAGACCTCTAGCGGGAGTCAGCTCCTACAATGAGCAGTTCTTC.

This clonotype was counted a few times. The gene calls are TRBV20-1 and TRBJ2-2; 7 nucleotides line up with TRBD2. The CDR3 covers 16 residues. CDR1 is DFQATT and CDR2 is SNEGSKA in the germline V gene (reference sequence). Trimming removed 1 base from V and 3 bases from J; junction bases left unmatched: 8. CDR3 nucleotide sequence: TGCAGTGCTAGAGTTGATGCTAGCGGTTACACCGGGGAGCTGTTTTTT. Translating gives CSARVDASGYTGELFF.

The chain has TRBV11-1 and TRBJ1-3; D remains ambiguous. With 1 base removed from V and 0 bases from J, the gap between germline ends came to 16 bases. The CDR3 spans 18 residues. CDR1 SGHAT and CDR2 FQDESV come from the germline V gene (reference sequence). The CDR3 DNA follows: TGTGCCAGCAGCTTAGAACTCGACAAGGGCGTCTCTGGAAACACCATATATTTT. Translating gives CASSLELDKGVSGNTIYF.

This clonotype appeared many times. DNA of the CDR3: TGCAGTGCTTGGGACGGGAAGTCCTACGAGCAGTACTTC. Encoded protein: CSAWDGKSYEQYF. The chain employs TRBV20-1 and TRBJ2-7; D could derive from TRBD1 or TRBD2 (5 bases each). Germline assignment: CDR1 DFQATT and CDR2 SNEGSKA (reference sequence). The CDR3 has 13 amino acids. V lost 5 bases and J lost 1, with 12 bases in between.

This clonotype appeared a few times. J is TRBJ1-1 and V is TRBV7-9; D remains unclear. Germline lookup yields CDR1 SEHNR and CDR2 FQNEAQ (reference sequence). The ends were cut back, 5 bases at V and 10 bases at J, with 14 bases in the middle. This CDR3 contains 12 residues. The DNA of the CDR3 is TGTGCCAGCAGCCCCCTATGGCAGCGAGCTTTCTTT. It encodes CASSPLWQRAFF. The variable domain in full, completed from reference TRBV7-9 and TRBJ1-1, reads DTGVSQNPRHKITKRGQNVTFRCDPISEHNRLYWYRQTLGQGPEFLTYFQNEAQLEKSRLLSDRFSAERPKGSFSTLEIQRTEQGDSAMYLCASSPLWQRAFFGQGTRLTVV.

This clonotype was counted many times. The chain combines TRBV11-2 with TRBJ2-5; no clear D gene. Trimming pared 5 bases from V and 0 bases from J, leaving 13 bases between. There are 15 residues in the CDR3. Germline V CDR1 and CDR2: SGHAT, FQNNGV. In DNA form, the CDR3 reads TGTGCCAGCAGCCTCGCAGGTCTCTACCAAGAGACCCAGTACTTC. The encoded protein is CASSLAGLYQETQYF.

This sequence joins TRBV7-9 and TRBJ1-2, with D possibly matching TRBD1 (5 bases). Looked up from germline, CDR1 is SEHNR and CDR2 is FQNEAQ (reference sequence). The CDR3 has 16 residues. Trimming stripped 2 bases from V and 0 bases from J, with 13 bases between. The CDR3 protein is CASSLRRDGANYGYTF. For the CDR3, the DNA is TGTGCCAGCAGCTTACGGCGGGACGGAGCTAACTATGGCTACACCTTC.

This clonotype was observed a few times. The chain joins TRBV7-8 to TRBJ2-1; D might be TRBD1 (6 bases). The ends were cut back, 3 bases at V and 9 bases at J, with 18 bases in the middle. This CDR3 spans 15 amino acids. CDR1 and CDR2 (germline): SGHVS, FQNEAQ. CDR3: CASSLLERGSVEQFF. The DNA of the CDR3 is TGTGCCAGCAGCTTGCTCGAGAGGGGGTCGGTTGAGCAGTTCTTC.

The chain uses TRBV18 and TRBJ2-7; 7 nucleotides line up with TRBD1. Looked up from germline, CDR1 is KGHSH and CDR2 is LQKENI. The junction had 8 bases not matched to a gene; V was cut back by 5 bases and J by 4 bases. The CDR3 loop spans 14 amino acids. CDR3 loop: CASSSLGQVYEQYF. Written as DNA, the CDR3 is TGTGCCAGCTCATCTCTTGGACAGGTTTACGAGCAGTACTTC.

This clonotype has a handful of counts. The V and J genes are TRBV20-1 and TRBJ2-5; perhaps TRBD2 as D (5 bases). This CDR3 is built from 16 residues. Trimming shortened V by 4 bases and J by 1 base, and 19 bases separated the two germline ends. Germline CDR1 reads DFQATT; CDR2 reads SNEGSKA (reference sequence). The CDR3 loop reads CSATAGRQRFQETQYF. CDR3 nucleotide sequence: TGCAGTGCTACCGCGGGCCGCCAACGGTTCCAAGAGACCCAGTACTTC.

The gene calls are TRBV6-2 or TRBV6-3 and TRBJ2-7, with unresolved D. Per germline, CDR1 MNHEY and CDR2 SVGEGT. This CDR3 is built from 16 residues. V was cut by 2 bases and J by 4 bases, with 18 bases left in between. For the CDR3, the DNA is TGTGCCAGCAGTTACGTCCTAAGTTACGCCGGGTACGAGCAGTACTTC. Amino acids: CASSYVLSYAGYEQYF.